This TCR beta chain originates from a study of cytomegalovirus exposure and HLA in healthy donors. Whole-study results and caveats: Association of 16,951 TCR beta sequences with HLA alleles was found at 0.05 false discovery rate in a later analysis. For most subjects, TCR beta sequences were reported to predict HLA-A and HLA-B alleles with accuracy.

In the PCR, 60 Vbeta and 13 Jbeta primers were used. Using immunoSEQ multiplex PCR, the repertoire was profiled, and TCRdb retains in-frame clones only, with some absent. Of approximately 150,000 clones in the sample, about 80% are singletons; the top ten hold about 4.8%. This clone was counted once. Its specificity is not known. Sequencing was done on a sample of PBMCs. The TCR comes from a man younger than 45 in good health and CMV-seronegative.

The CDR3 reads CASSSVGATFDEQYF. CDR3 coding DNA: TGCGCCAGCAGCTCAGTTGGGGCAACTTTCGACGAGCAGTACTTC. The rearrangement uses TRBV5-1 and TRBJ2-7; tentatively, D is TRBD1 (5 bases). CDR1 and CDR2 from the germline V gene are SGHRS and YFSETQ. Trimming pared 3 bases from V and 5 bases from J, leaving 18 bases between. The CDR3 has 15 amino acids.